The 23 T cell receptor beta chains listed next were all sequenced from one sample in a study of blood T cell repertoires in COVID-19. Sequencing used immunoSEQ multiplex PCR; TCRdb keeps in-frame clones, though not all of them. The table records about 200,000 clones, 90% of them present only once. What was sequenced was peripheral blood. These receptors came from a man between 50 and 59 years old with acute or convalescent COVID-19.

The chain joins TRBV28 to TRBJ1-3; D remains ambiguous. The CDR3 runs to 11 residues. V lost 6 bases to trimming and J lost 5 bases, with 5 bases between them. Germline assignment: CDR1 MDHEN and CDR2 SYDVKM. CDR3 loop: CASRGRNTIYF. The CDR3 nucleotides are TGTGCCAGCAGGGGCAGAAACACCATATATTTT.

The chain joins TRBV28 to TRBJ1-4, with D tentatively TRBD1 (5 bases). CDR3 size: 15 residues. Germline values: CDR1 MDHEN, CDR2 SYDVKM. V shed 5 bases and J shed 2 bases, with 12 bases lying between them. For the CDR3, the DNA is TGTGCCAGCAGTGCGGGGGGGGTCACTAATGAAAAACTGTTTTTT. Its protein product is CASSAGGVTNEKLFF. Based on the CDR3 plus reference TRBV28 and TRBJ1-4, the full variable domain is DVKVTQSSRYLVKRTGEKVFLECVQDMDHENMFWYRQDPGLGLRLIYFSYDVKMKEKGDIPEGYSVSREKKERFSLILESASTNQTSMYLCASSAGGVTNEKLFFGSGTQLSVL.

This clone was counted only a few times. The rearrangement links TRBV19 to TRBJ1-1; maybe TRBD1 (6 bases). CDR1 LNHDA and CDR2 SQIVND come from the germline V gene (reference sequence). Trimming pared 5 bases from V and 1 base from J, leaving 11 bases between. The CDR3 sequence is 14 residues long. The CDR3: CASSLWTENTEAFF. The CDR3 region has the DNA TGTGCCAGTAGTCTGTGGACAGAGAACACTGAAGCTTTCTTT.

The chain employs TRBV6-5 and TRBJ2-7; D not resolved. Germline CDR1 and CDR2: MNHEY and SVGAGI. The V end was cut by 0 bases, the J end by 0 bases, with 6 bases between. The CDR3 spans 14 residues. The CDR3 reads CASSYSQASYEQYV. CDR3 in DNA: TGTGCCAGCAGTTACTCGCAGGCCTCCTACGAGCAGTACGTC.

CDR3 region: CSASRQGSLYGYTF. CDR3 bases: TGCAGTGCGAGTCGGCAGGGAAGCCTCTATGGCTACACCTTC. The rearrangement links TRBV20-1 to TRBJ1-2, with D maybe TRBD1 (5 bases). The CDR3 contains 14 residues. The germline CDR1 and CDR2 sequences are DFQATT and SNEGSKA (reference sequence). The germline V and J ends were trimmed by 6 bases and 4 bases, with 18 bases remaining between them.

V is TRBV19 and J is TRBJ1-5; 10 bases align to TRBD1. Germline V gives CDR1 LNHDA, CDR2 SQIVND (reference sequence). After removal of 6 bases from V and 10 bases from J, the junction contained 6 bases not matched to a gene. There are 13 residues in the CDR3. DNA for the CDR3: TGTGCCAGTAGGGGACAGGGGAATCGACCCCAGCATTTT. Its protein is CASRGQGNRPQHF.

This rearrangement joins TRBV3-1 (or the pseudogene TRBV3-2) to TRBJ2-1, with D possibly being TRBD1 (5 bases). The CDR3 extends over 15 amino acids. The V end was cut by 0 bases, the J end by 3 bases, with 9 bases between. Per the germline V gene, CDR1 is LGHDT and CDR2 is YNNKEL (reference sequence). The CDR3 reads CASSQDLTDYNEQFF. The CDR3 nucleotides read TGTGCCAGCAGCCAAGACTTGACAGACTACAATGAGCAGTTCTTC.

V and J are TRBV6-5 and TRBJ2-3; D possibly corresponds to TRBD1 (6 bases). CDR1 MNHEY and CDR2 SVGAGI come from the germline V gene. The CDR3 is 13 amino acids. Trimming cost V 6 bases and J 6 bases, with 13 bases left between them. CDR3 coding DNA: TGTGCCAGCAGCTCAACAGGGTTGGATACGCAGTATTTT. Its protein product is CASSSTGLDTQYF.

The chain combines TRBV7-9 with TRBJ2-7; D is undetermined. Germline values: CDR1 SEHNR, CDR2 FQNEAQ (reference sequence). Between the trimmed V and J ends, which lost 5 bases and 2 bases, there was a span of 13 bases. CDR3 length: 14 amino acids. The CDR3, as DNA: TGTGCCAGCAGCCTGATGGCCGAGGCCTACGAGCAGTACGTC. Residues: CASSLMAEAYEQYV.

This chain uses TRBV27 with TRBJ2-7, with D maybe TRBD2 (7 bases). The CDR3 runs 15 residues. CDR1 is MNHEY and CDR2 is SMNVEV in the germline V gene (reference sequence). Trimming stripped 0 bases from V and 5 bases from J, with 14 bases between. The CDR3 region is CASSLSTGGRNEQYF. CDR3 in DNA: TGTGCCAGCAGTTTATCGACGGGGGGCCGGAACGAGCAGTACTTC.

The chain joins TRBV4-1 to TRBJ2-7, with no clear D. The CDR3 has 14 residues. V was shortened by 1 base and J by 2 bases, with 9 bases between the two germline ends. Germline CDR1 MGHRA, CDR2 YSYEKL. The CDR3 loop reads CASSQAAATYEQYF. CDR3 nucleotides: TGCGCCAGCAGCCAAGCGGCAGCGACCTACGAGCAGTACTTC.

The CDR3 DNA follows: TGTGCCACCCAAACAGGGTTAGACTATGGCTACACCTTC. This codes for CATQTGLDYGYTF. The chain couples TRBV10-3 to TRBJ1-2; possible D gene TRBD1, 6 bases. CDR3 length: 13 residues. The V end lost 10 bases, the J end lost 3 bases, and 15 bases lay between the germline ends. Per the germline V gene, CDR1 is ENHRY and CDR2 is SYGVKD.

The chain's CDR3 is CASSPRQPNEKLFF. The CDR3, as DNA: TGTGCCAGCTCACCGCGGCAGCCGAATGAAAAACTGTTTTTT. The chain is built from TRBV18 and TRBJ1-4, with D unclear. The length of the CDR3 is 14 residues. Germline CDR1 is KGHSH and CDR2 is LQKENI. The V end lost 3 bases, the J end lost 5 bases, and 10 bases lay between the germline ends.

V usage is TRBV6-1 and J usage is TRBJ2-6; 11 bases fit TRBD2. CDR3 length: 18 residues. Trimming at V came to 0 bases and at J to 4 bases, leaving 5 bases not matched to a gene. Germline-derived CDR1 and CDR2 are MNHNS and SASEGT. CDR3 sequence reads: CASSEASGRALGANVLTF. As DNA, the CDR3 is TGTGCCAGCAGTGAAGCTAGCGGGAGGGCCTTAGGGGCCAACGTCCTGACTTTC.

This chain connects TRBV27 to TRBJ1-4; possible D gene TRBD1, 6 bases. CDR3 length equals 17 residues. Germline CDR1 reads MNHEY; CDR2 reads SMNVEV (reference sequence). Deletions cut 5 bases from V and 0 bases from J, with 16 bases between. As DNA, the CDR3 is TGTGCCAGCAGTCCCACACCGGACAGATCAACTAATGAAAAACTGTTTTTT. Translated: CASSPTPDRSTNEKLFF.

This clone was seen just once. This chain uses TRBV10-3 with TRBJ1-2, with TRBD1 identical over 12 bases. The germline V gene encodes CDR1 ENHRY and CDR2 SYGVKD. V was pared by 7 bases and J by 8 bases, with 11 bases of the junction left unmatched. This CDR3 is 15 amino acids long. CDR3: CAIKGSGTGGDGYTF. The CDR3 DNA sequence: TGTGCCATCAAAGGGTCCGGGACAGGGGGCGACGGCTACACCTTC.

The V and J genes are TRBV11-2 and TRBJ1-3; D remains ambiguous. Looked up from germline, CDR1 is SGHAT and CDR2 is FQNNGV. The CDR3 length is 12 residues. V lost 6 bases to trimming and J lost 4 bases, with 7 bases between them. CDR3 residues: CASRSEGNTIYF. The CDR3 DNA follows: TGTGCCAGCAGATCGGAGGGAAACACCATATATTTT.

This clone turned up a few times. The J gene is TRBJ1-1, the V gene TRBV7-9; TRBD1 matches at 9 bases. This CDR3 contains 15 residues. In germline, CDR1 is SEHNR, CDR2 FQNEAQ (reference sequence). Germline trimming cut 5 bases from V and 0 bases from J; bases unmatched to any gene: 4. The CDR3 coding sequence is TGTGCCAGCAGCCCCCGGGACAGGGTGAACACTGAAGCTTTCTTT. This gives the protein CASSPRDRVNTEAFF. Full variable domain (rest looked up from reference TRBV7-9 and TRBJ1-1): DTGVSQNPRHKITKRGQNVTFRCDPISEHNRLYWYRQTLGQGPEFLTYFQNEAQLEKSRLLSDRFSAERPKGSFSTLEIQRTEQGDSAMYLCASSPRDRVNTEAFFGQGTRLTVV.

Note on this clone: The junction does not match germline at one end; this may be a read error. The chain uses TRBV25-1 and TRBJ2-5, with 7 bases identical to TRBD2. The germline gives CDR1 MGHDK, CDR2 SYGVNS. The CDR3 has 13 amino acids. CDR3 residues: CAGSDFGRETQYF. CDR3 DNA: TGTGCCGGCAGTGATTTCGGGAGGGAGACCCAGTACTTC.

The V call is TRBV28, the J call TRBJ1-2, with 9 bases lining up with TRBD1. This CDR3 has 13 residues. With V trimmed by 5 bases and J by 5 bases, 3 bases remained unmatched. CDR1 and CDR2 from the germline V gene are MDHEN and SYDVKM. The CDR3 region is CASSGQGRYGYTF. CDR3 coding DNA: TGTGCCAGCAGTGGACAGGGGCGATATGGCTACACCTTC.

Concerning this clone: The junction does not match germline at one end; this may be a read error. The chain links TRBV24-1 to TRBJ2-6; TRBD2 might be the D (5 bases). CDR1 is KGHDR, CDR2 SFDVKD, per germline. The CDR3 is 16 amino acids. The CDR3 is CASSRGPTSGANVLTF. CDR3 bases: TGTGCCTCCAGCCGGGGTCCAACGTCTGGGGCCAACGTCCTGACTTTC.

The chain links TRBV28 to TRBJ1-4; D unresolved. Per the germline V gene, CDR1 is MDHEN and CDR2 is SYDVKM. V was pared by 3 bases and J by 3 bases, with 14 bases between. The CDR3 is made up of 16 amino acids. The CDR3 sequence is CASSFLTRRSNEKLFF. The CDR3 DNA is TGTGCCAGCAGTTTTCTCACCCGGAGATCTAATGAAAAACTGTTTTTT. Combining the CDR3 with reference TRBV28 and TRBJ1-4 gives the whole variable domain DVKVTQSSRYLVKRTGEKVFLECVQDMDHENMFWYRQDPGLGLRLIYFSYDVKMKEKGDIPEGYSVSREKKERFSLILESASTNQTSMYLCASSFLTRRSNEKLFFGSGTQLSVL.

The CDR3 protein is CASSGDSAHSPLHF. CDR3 in DNA: TGTGCCAGCAGTGGGGACAGCGCCCATTCACCCCTCCACTTT. This chain uses TRBV28 with TRBJ1-6, with 7 positions matching TRBD1. The germline V gene has CDR1 MDHEN and CDR2 SYDVKM. CDR3 size: 14 residues. V shed 5 bases and J 8 bases; nucleotides not matched to a gene: 6.